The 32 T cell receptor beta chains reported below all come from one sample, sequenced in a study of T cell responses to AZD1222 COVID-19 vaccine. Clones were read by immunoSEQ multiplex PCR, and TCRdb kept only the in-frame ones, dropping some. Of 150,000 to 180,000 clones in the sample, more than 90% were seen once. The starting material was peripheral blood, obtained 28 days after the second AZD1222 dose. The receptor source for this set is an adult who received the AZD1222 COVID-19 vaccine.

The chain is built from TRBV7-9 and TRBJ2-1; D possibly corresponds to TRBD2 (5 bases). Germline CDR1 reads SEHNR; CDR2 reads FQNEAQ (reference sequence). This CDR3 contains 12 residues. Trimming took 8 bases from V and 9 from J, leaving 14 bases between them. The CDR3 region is CASDPGSREQFF. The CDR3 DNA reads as TGTGCCAGCGATCCTGGGAGTCGTGAGCAGTTCTTC.

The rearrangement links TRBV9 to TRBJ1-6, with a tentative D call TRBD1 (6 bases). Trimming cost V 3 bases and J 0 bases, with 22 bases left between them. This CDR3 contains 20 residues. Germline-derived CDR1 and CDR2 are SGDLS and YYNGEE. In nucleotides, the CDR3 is TGTGCCAGCAGCGCTGTACGAGGGGGTGAGGGCAGCTCCTATAATTCACCCCTCCACTTT. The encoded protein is CASSAVRGGEGSSYNSPLHF.

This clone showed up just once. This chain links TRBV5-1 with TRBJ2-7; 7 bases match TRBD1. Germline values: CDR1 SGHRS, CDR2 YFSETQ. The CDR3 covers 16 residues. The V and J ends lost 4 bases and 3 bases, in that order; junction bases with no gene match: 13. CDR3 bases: TGCGCCAGCAGCGACAGTACCCGGGACAGAAACTACGAGCAGTACTTC. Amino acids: CASSDSTRDRNYEQYF. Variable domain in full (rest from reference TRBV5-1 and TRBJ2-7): KAGVTQTPRYLIKTRGQQVTLSCSPISGHRSVSWYQQTPGQGLQFLFEYFSETQRNKGNFPGRFSGRQFSNSRSEMNVSTLELGDSALYLCASSDSTRDRNYEQYFGPGTRLTVT.

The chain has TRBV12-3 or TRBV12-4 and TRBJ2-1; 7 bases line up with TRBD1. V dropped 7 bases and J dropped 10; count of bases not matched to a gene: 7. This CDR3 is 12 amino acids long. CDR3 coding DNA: TGTGCCAGCACCACAGGGGCATGGGAGCAGTTCTTC. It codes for CASTTGAWEQFF.

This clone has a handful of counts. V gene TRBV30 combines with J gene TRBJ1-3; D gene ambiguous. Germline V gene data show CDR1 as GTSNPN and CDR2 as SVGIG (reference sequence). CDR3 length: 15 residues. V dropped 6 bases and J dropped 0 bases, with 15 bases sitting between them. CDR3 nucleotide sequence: TGTGCCTGTCTGCTCGGACTGAACTCTGGAAACACCATATATTTT. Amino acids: CACLLGLNSGNTIYF. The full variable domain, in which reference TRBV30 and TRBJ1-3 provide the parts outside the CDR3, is SQTIHQWPATLVQPVGSPLSLECTVEGTSNPNLYWYRQAAGRGLQLLFYSVGIGQISSEVPQNLSASRPQDRQFILSSKKLLLSDSGFYLCACLLGLNSGNTIYFGEGSWLTVV.

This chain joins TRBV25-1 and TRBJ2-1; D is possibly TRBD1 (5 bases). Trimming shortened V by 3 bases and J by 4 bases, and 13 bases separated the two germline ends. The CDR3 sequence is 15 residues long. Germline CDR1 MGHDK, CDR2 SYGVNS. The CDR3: CASSDDLGPYNEQFF. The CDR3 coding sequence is TGTGCCAGCAGTGATGACTTGGGGCCTTACAATGAGCAGTTCTTC.

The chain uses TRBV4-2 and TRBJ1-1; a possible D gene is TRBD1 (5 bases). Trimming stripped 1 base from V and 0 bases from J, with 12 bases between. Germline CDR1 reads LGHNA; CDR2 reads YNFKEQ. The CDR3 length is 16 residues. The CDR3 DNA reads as TGTGCCAGCAGCCAAGGGGGACGGCCCATGAACACTGAAGCTTTCTTT. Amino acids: CASSQGGRPMNTEAFF.

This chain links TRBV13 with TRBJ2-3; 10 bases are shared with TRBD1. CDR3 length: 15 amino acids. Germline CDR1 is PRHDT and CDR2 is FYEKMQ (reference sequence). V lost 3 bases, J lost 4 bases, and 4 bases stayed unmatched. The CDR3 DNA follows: TGTGCCAGCAGCTTGGGACAGGGGTTCCCAGATACGCAGTATTTT. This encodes CASSLGQGFPDTQYF.

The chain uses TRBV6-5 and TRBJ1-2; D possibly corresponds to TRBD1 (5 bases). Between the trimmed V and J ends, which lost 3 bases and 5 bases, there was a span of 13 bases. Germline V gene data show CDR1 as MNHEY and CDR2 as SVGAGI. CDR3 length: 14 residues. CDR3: CASSYQGEGYGYTF. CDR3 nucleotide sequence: TGTGCCAGCAGTTATCAGGGTGAAGGATATGGCTACACCTTC.

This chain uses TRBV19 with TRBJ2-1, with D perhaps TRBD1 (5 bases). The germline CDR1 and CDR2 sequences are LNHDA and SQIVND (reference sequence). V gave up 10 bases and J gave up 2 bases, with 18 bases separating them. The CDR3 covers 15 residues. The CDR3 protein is CATTVSAGTYNEQFF. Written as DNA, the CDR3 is TGTGCCACGACAGTGTCGGCAGGAACCTACAATGAGCAGTTCTTC.

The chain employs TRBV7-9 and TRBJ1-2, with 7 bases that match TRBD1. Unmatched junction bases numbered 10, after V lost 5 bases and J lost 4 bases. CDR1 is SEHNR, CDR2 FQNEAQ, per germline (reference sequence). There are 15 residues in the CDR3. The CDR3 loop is CASSAQGQDLYGYTF. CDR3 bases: TGTGCCAGCAGCGCCCAAGGACAGGACCTCTATGGCTACACCTTC.

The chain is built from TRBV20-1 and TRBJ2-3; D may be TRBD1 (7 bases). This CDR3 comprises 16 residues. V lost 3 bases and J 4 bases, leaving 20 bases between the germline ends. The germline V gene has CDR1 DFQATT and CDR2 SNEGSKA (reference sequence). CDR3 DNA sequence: TGCAGTGCTAGTGCTTTGGAGGGGACAGTTGCAGATACGCAGTATTTT. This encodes CSASALEGTVADTQYF.

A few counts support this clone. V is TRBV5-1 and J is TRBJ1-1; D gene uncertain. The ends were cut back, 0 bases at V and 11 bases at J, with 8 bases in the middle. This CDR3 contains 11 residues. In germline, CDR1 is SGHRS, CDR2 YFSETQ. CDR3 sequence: CASSLAGLAFF. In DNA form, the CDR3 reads TGCGCCAGCAGCTTGGCCGGGTTGGCTTTCTTT.

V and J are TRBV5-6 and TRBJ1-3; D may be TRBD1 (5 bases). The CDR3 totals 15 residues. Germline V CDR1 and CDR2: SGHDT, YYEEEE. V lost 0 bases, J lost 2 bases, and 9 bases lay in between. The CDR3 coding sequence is TGTGCCAGCAGCTTGGCTATGGGGGCTGGAAACACCATATATTTT. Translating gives CASSLAMGAGNTIYF.

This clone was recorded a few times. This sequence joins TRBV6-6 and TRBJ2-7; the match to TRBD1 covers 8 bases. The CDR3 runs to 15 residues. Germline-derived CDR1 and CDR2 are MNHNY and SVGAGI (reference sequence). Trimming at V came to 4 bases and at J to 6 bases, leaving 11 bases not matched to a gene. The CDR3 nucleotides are TGTGCCAGCAGTTCCTGGACAGGGTTTCTTTCCGAGCAGTACTTC. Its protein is CASSSWTGFLSEQYF.

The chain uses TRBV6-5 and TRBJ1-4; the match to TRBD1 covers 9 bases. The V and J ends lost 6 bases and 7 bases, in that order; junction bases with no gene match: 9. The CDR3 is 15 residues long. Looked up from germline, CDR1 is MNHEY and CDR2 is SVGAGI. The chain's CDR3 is CASSPGQGMSEKLFF. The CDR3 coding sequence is TGTGCCAGCAGCCCGGGACAGGGTATGAGTGAAAAACTGTTTTTT.

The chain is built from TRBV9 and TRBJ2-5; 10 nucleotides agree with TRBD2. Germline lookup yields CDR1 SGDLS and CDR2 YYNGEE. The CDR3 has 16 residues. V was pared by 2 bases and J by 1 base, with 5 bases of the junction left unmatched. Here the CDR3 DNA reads TGTGCCAGCAGCGTGGGGGGACTAGCGTTCCAAGAGACCCAGTACTTC. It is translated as CASSVGGLAFQETQYF.

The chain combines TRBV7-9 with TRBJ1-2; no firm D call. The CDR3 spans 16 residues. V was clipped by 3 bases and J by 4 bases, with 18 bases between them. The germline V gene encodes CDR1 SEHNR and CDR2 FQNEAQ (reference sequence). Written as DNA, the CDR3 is TGTGCCAGCAGCTTCCCCCGAACCAACGGGATCTATGGCTACACCTTC. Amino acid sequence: CASSFPRTNGIYGYTF.

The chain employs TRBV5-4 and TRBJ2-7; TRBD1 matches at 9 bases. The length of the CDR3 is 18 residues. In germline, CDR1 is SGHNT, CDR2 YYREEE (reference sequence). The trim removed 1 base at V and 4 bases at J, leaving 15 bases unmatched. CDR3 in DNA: TGTGCCAGCAGCTTGTCCCCTGATCCGGGACAGGGCGTTTACGAGCAGTACTTC. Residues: CASSLSPDPGQGVYEQYF.

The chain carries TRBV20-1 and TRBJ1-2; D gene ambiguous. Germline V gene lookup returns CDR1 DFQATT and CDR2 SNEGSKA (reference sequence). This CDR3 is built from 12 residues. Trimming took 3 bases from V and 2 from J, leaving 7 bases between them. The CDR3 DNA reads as TGCAGTGCTAGTCGGCAGAACTATGGCTACACCTTC. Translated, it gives CSASRQNYGYTF.

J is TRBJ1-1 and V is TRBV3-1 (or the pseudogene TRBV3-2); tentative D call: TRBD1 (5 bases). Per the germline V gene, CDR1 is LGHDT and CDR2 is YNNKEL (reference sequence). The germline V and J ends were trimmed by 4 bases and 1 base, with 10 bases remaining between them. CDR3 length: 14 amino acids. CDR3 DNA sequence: TGTGCCAGCAGCCTGGGGACCGCGAACACTGAAGCTTTCTTT. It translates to CASSLGTANTEAFF.

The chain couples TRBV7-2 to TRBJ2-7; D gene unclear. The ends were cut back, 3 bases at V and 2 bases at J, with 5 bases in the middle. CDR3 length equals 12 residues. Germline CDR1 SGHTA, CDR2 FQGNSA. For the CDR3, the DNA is TGTGCCAGCAGCTTCGGCCCCTACGAGCAGTACTTC. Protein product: CASSFGPYEQYF.

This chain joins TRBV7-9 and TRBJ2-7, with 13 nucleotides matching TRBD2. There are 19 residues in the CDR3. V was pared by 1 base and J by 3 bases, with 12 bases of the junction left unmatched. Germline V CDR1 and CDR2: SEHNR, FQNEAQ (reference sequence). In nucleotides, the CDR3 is TGTGCCAGCAGCTTAGGGGGTGGACTAGCGGGAGACCCCGGCTACGAGCAGTACTTC. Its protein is CASSLGGGLAGDPGYEQYF.

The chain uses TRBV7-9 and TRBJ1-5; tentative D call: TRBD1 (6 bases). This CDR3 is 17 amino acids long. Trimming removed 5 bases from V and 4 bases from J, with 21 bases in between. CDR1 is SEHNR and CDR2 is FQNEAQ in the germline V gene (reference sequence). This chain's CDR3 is CASSLTPVGQLNQPQHF. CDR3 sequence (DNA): TGTGCCAGCAGCCTTACGCCCGTCGGACAGCTTAATCAGCCCCAGCATTTT.

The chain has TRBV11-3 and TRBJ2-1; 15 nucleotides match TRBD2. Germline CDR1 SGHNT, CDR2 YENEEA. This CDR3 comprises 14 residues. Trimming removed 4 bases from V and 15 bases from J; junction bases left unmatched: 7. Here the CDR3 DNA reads TGTGCCAGCAGCTCTCCGGGACTAGCGGGAGGTCCGTTCTTC. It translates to CASSSPGLAGGPFF. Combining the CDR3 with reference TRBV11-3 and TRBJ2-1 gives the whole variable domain EAGVVQSPRYKIIEKKQPVAFWCNPISGHNTLYWYLQNLGQGPELLIRYENEEAVDDSQLPKDRFSAERLKGVDSTLKIQPAELGDSAVYLCASSSPGLAGGPFFGPGTRLTVL.

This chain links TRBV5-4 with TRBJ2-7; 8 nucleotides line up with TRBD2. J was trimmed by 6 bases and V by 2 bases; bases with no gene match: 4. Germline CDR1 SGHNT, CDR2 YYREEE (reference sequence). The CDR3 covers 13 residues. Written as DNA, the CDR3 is TGTGCCAGCAGCTTCCTAGCGGGCGGCGAGCAGTACTTC. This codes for CASSFLAGGEQYF.

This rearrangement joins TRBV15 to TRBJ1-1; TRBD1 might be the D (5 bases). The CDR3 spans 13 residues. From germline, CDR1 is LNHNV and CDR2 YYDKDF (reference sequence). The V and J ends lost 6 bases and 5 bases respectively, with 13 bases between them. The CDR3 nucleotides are TGTGCCACCAGTGGGCAGGGAGGAACTGAAGCTTTCTTT. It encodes CATSGQGGTEAFF.

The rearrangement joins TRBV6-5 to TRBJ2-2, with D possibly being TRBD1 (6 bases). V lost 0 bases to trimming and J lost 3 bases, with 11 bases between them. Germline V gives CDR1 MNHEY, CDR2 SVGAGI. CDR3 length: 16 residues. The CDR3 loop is CASSYSTAGDTGELFF. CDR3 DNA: TGTGCCAGCAGTTACTCGACCGCAGGGGACACCGGGGAGCTGTTTTTT.

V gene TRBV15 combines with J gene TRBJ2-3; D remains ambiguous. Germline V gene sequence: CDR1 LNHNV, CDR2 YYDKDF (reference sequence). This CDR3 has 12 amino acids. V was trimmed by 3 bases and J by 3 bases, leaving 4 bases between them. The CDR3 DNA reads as TGTGCCACCAGCAGGGTTACAGATACGCAGTATTTT. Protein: CATSRVTDTQYF. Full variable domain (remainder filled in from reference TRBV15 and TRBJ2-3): DAMVIQNPRYQVTQFGKPVTLSCSQTLNHNVMYWYQQKSSQAPKLLFHYYDKDFNNEADTPDNFQSRRPNTSFCFLDIRSPGLGDTAMYLCATSRVTDTQYFGPGTRLTVL.

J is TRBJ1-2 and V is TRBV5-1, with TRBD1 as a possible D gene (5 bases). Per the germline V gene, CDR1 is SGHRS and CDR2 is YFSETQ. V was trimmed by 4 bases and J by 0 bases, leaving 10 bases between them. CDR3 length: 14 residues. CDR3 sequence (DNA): TGCGCCAGCAGCCCGTCAGGGCCTAACTATGGCTACACCTTC. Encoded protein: CASSPSGPNYGYTF.

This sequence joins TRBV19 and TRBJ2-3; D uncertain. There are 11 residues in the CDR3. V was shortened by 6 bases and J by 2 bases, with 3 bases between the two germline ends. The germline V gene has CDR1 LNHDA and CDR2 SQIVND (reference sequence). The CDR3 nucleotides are TGTGCCAGTAGAAACACAGATACGCAGTATTTT. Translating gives CASRNTDTQYF.

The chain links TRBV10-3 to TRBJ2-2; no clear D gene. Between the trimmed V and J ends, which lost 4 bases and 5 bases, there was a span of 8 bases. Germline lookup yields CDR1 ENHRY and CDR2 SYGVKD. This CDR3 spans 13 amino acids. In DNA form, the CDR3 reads TGTGCCATCAGTGGGACGGAAACCGGGGAGCTGTTTTTT. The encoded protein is CAISGTETGELFF.